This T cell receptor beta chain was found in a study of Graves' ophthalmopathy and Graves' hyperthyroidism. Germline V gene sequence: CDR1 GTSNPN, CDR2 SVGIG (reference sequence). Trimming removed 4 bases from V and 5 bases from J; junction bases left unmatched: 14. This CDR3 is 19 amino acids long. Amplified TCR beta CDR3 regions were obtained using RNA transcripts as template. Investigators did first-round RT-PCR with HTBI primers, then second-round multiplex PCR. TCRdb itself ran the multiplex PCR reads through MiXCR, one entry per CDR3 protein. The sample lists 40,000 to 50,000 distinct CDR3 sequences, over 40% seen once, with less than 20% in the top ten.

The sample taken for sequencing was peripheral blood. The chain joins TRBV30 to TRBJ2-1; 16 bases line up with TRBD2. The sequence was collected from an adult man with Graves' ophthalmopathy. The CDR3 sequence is CAWTSQGLAGGFPHNEQFF. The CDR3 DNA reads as TGTGCCTGGACCTCACAGGGACTAGCGGGAGGGTTCCCCCACAATGAGCAGTTCTTC.